The 21 T cell receptor beta chains below come from one sample, sequenced in a study of T cell clonality in common variable immunodeficiency. Sequencing was performed with immunoSEQ multiplex PCR; in TCRdb, only in-frame clones are kept and a portion is missing. The sample contains 75,000 to 85,000 clones, none of them singletons. The sample comprised peripheral blood mononuclear cells. The receptors stem from a person between 18 and 75 years old in good health.

This clone was picked up many times. Incomplete CDR3 DNA: TGCAGTGCTTTCAAGCGGGAGGAGATCACAGATACG. Translation: CSAFKREEITDT. The full CDR3 protein reads CSAFKREEITDTQYF. This chain links TRBV20-1 with TRBJ2-3, with 9 nucleotides matching TRBD2. The missing CDR3 end, 3 residues past where the read stops, is filled in from the germline J gene. Unmatched junction bases numbered 8, after V lost 5 bases and J lost 2 bases. In germline, CDR1 is DFQATT, CDR2 SNEGSKA (reference sequence). The length of the CDR3 is 15 residues.

This clone was counted at least ten times. Sequencing ends 3 residues short of the CDR3 end; the germline J gene provides the rest. This chain uses TRBV12-5 with TRBJ2-5, with 8 bases aligning to TRBD1. Germline CDR1 is LGHNT and CDR2 is FRNRAP. The CDR3 runs 16 residues. V gave up 1 base and J gave up 1 base; unmatched junction bases: 5. The part of the CDR3 DNA that was read is TGTGCTAGTGGTTTGGCCCAGGGACAGGCCCAAGAGACC. This sequence encodes CASGLAQGQAQET. The whole CDR3 reads CASGLAQGQAQETQYF.

This clone was seen repeatedly, ten times or more. The observed sequence ends 3 residues before the CDR3 terminus, with the missing tail filled in from the germline J gene. The chain has TRBV24-1 and TRBJ2-1; TRBD1 might be the D (6 bases). Trimming left V 7 bases short and J 2 bases short, with 17 bases between. The germline V gene has CDR1 KGHDR and CDR2 SFDVKD. This CDR3 region has 16 residues. The CDR3 bases that were read are TGTGCCACCAGGGGTCCGACAGGCGGAACCTACAATGAG. This codes for CATRGPTGGTYNE. The complete CDR3 protein is CATRGPTGGTYNEQFF.

This clone was observed at least ten times. The read comes to an end 3 residues before the CDR3 does, leaving the germline J gene to fill in the end. J is TRBJ2-1 and V is TRBV19; 8 nucleotides align to TRBD1. The CDR3 consists of 15 residues. The V segment lost 5 bases and the J segment 8 bases; nucleotides outside the gene matches: 11. Looked up from germline, CDR1 is LNHDA and CDR2 is SQIVND (reference sequence). This CDR3 is CASSPTDRVGDEQFF. The covered CDR3 bases are TGTGCCAGTAGTCCCACGGACAGGGTCGGCGATGAG.

This clone came up many times. The CDR3 bases that were read are TGTGCCAGTAGTAGAAACCGGGACAGGGGCTACGAG. Protein product: CASSRNRDRGYE. The CDR3 reads in full as CASSRNRDRGYEQYF. This chain connects TRBV19 to TRBJ2-7; 10 nucleotides agree with TRBD1. The read finishes 3 residues shy of the CDR3 end, and the germline J gene is used to complete it. The CDR3 totals 15 residues. V gave up 4 bases and J gave up 3 bases; unmatched junction bases: 6. Germline loops: CDR1 LNHDA, CDR2 SQIVND (reference sequence).

This clone was recorded many times. Here the CDR3 reads CASSLQGNTEAFF. The DNA read from the CDR3 is TGTGCCAGCAGCTTACAGGGGAACACTGAA. V usage is TRBV13 and J usage is TRBJ1-1, with a possible D match to TRBD1 (5 bases). The observed sequence ends 3 residues before the CDR3 terminus, with the missing tail filled in from the germline J gene. Trimming pared 2 bases from V and 1 base from J, leaving 5 bases between. Germline CDR1 PRHDT, CDR2 FYEKMQ (reference sequence). The CDR3 runs 13 residues.

This clone was seen ten or more times. The read terminates 3 residues ahead of where the CDR3 ends, so the germline J gene completes it. The rearrangement uses TRBV19 and TRBJ2-1; 8 positions match TRBD2. V lost 3 bases and J lost 6; bases outside the gene matches: 16. This CDR3 is built from 18 residues. Per germline, CDR1 LNHDA and CDR2 SQIVND (reference sequence). The DNA read from the CDR3 is TGTGCCAGTAGTATCGCCAAGCCCGGGACTAGTGTACTCAATGAG. The encoded protein is CASSIAKPGTSVLNE. The entire CDR3 sequence reads CASSIAKPGTSVLNEQFF. Looking up the rest from reference TRBV19 and TRBJ2-1 gives the full variable domain: DGGITQSPKYLFRKEGQNVTLSCEQNLNHDAMYWYRQDPGQGLRLIYYSQIVNDFQKGDIAEGYSVSREKKESFPLTVTSAQKNPTAFYLCASSIAKPGTSVLNEQFFGPGTRLTVL.

In its sample, this clone was seen many times. The CDR3 extends 3 residues past the end of the read, so its final part is completed from the germline J gene. The chain recombines TRBV9 with TRBJ2-1, with unresolved D. CDR1 is SGDLS, CDR2 YYNGEE, per germline. This CDR3 region has 15 residues. Trimming took off 4 bases at V and 0 bases at J, with 11 bases between the two ends. CDR3 in amino acids: CASSSHSFSYNEQFF. The CDR3 DNA, read in part, is TGTGCCAGCAGCTCGCACTCTTTCTCCTACAATGAG.

This clone was detected ten times or more. Read coverage stops 3 residues before the CDR3 terminus; the germline J gene supplies the remainder. V gene TRBV19 combines with J gene TRBJ2-2, with TRBD1 as a possible D gene (5 bases). Trimming took off 3 bases at V and 10 bases at J, with 21 bases between the two ends. CDR3 length: 16 residues. Germline CDR1 reads LNHDA; CDR2 reads SQIVND (reference sequence). The CDR3 sequence: CASSMTPGPMSEELFF. The covered CDR3 bases are TGTGCCAGTAGTATGACGCCAGGGCCCATGAGTGAGGAG.

The sample holds many counts of this clone. The read gets to within 3 residues of the CDR3 end, and the germline J gene fills in the rest. The V call is TRBV19, the J call TRBJ1-1, with TRBD1 as a possible D gene (6 bases). This CDR3 has 14 amino acids. With 5 bases removed from V and 1 base from J, the gap between germline ends came to 11 bases. Looked up from germline, CDR1 is LNHDA and CDR2 is SQIVND (reference sequence). The CDR3 sequence is CASSRRTANTEAFF. CDR3 DNA, as far as it was read: TGTGCCAGTAGTCGCCGGACAGCGAACACTGAA.

The table lists this clone with many counts. The CDR3 goes on 3 residues after the read ends, and that part is filled in from the germline J gene. The rearrangement uses TRBV11-2 and TRBJ1-2; unclear D gene. Trimming shortened V by 6 bases and J by 6 bases, and 17 bases separated the two germline ends. The CDR3 runs to 14 residues. Germline V gives CDR1 SGHAT, CDR2 FQNNGV. The CDR3 sequence is CASSQTSATHGYTF. The sequenced CDR3 bases are TGTGCCAGCAGTCAGACATCCGCCACGCATGGC.

This clone was detected ten times or more. One end of the junction is discordant with germline, which a read error may explain. The DNA ends 3 residues before the CDR3 does, and the rest of the CDR3 is filled in from the germline J gene. The chain recombines TRBV7-7 with TRBJ2-5; the D gene could be TRBD1 or TRBD2 (6 bases each). Germline-derived CDR1 and CDR2 are SSHAT and FNYEAQ (reference sequence). This CDR3 comprises 16 residues. The CDR3 sequence is CASSLGGTLLQETQYF. Incomplete CDR3 DNA: TGTGCTAGCAGCTTAGGGGGGACACTATTACAAGAGACC.

This clone was seen a few times. This could be a read error, since a much larger clone is one nucleotide away. The read finishes 3 residues shy of the CDR3 end, and the germline J gene is used to complete it. Other DNA sequences in the same sample also yield this CDR3. The chain links TRBV7-9 to TRBJ2-5; D not certain. The V gene's germline CDR1 is SEHNR and CDR2 FQNEAQ (reference sequence). The V gene lost 1 base and the J gene lost 5 bases, with 11 bases spanning the gap. CDR3 size: 14 residues. The CDR3 sequence: CASSLVPQAETQYF. The CDR3 bases that were read are TGTGCCAGCAGCTTAGTCCCCCAGGCGGAGACC.

In its sample, this clone was seen many times. The DNA ends 3 residues before the CDR3 does, and the rest of the CDR3 is filled in from the germline J gene. V and J are TRBV19 and TRBJ2-2, with D possibly matching TRBD1 (6 bases). Germline CDR1 reads LNHDA; CDR2 reads SQIVND (reference sequence). The CDR3 is made up of 15 amino acids. Deletions cut 3 bases from V and 4 bases from J, with 12 bases between. The chain's CDR3 is CASSIPRGATGELFF. Partial CDR3 DNA: TGTGCCAGTAGTATCCCCAGGGGAGCCACCGGGGAG. Variable domain in full (rest from reference TRBV19 and TRBJ2-2): DGGITQSPKYLFRKEGQNVTLSCEQNLNHDAMYWYRQDPGQGLRLIYYSQIVNDFQKGDIAEGYSVSREKKESFPLTVTSAQKNPTAFYLCASSIPRGATGELFFGEGSRLTVL.

This clone has at least ten counts. The sequenced fragment ends 3 residues before the CDR3 boundary, so the rest is inferred from the germline J gene. The V and J genes are TRBV5-4 and TRBJ2-7; perhaps TRBD1 as D (5 bases). V was trimmed by 4 bases and J by 3 bases, leaving 14 bases between them. Germline V lookup: CDR1 SGHNT, CDR2 YYREEE (reference sequence). This CDR3 comprises 14 residues. The CDR3 reads CASSRALGVYEQYF. The covered CDR3 bases are TGTGCCAGCAGCCGAGCCCTAGGGGTCTACGAG.

This clone came up many times. Read data end 3 residues before the CDR3 end; the end is taken from the germline J gene. The chain couples TRBV7-3 to TRBJ2-2; D ambiguous. Trimming stripped 5 bases from V and 8 bases from J, with 9 bases between. CDR1 and CDR2 from the germline V gene are SGHTA and FQGTGA. The CDR3 has 12 residues. The CDR3 sequence is CASSPGRGELFF. Partial CDR3 DNA: TGTGCCAGCAGCCCGGGTAGGGGGGAG. The complete variable domain, with remaining parts taken from reference TRBV7-3 and TRBJ2-2, reads GAGVSQTPSNKVTEKGKYVELRCDPISGHTALYWYRQSLGQGPEFLIYFQGTGAADDSGLPNDRFFAVRPEGSVSTLKIQRTERGDSAVYLCASSPGRGELFFGEGSRLTVL.

This clone occurred many times. The CDR3 end is not reached by the read, which stops 3 residues before it; the germline J gene fills it in. The chain has TRBV7-2 and TRBJ2-7; TRBD1 agrees at 10 bases. This CDR3 is built from 14 residues. In germline, CDR1 is SGHTA, CDR2 FQGNSA. V lost 5 bases and J lost 5; bases outside the gene matches: 6. The CDR3 bases that were read are TGTGCCAGCAGCCCCTGGGACAGGGGCCACGAG. Its translation is CASSPWDRGHE. The CDR3 as a whole reads CASSPWDRGHEQYF.

This clone was found many times. From the germline J gene comes the end of the CDR3, since the read stops 3 residues before it. This chain links TRBV14 with TRBJ1-1; TRBD1 aligns across 10 bases. Germline CDR1 is SGHDN and CDR2 is FVKESK. Germline trimming cut 3 bases from V and 6 bases from J; bases unmatched to any gene: 1. CDR3 length: 13 residues. The covered CDR3 bases are TGTGCCAGCAGCCACGGACAGGGGGCTGAA. Protein sequence: CASSHGQGAE. The full CDR3 reads CASSHGQGAEAFF.

This clone was picked up many times. The read ends 3 residues shy of where the CDR3 ends; the end is completed using the germline J gene. This sequence joins TRBV6-2 or TRBV6-3 and TRBJ2-5; D gene ambiguous. The CDR3 covers 12 residues. From germline, CDR1 is MNHEY and CDR2 SVGEGT. Trimming cost V 2 bases and J 2 bases, with 3 bases left between them. This CDR3 reads CASSYPQETQYF. CDR3 bases read: TGTGCCAGCAGTTACCCACAAGAGACC.

This clone has ten or more counts. The read comes to an end 3 residues before the CDR3 does, leaving the germline J gene to fill in the end. The chain recombines TRBV18 with TRBJ2-3, with 7 nucleotides matching TRBD2. The CDR3 is 16 residues long. With 4 bases clipped from V and 2 bases from J, the junction kept 9 bases outside the gene matches. Looked up from germline, CDR1 is KGHSH and CDR2 is LQKENI. Partial CDR3 DNA: TGTGCCAGCTCACTCCTGGCTAGCGGAGACACAGATACG. Its protein product is CASSLLASGDTDT. The whole CDR3 reads CASSLLASGDTDTQYF.

This clone was seen ten or more times. The CDR3 end falls 3 residues outside the read, so it is completed with the germline J gene. The genes are TRBV7-9 and TRBJ2-7, with D possibly being TRBD2 (5 bases). The CDR3 is made up of 15 amino acids. The V gene lost 5 bases and the J gene lost 0 bases, with 14 bases spanning the gap. The germline V gene has CDR1 SEHNR and CDR2 FQNEAQ (reference sequence). The sequenced part of the CDR3 DNA is TGTGCCAGCAGCCCCGACGGGGTAATCTCCTACGAG. This gives the protein CASSPDGVISYE. The complete CDR3 protein is CASSPDGVISYEQYF.